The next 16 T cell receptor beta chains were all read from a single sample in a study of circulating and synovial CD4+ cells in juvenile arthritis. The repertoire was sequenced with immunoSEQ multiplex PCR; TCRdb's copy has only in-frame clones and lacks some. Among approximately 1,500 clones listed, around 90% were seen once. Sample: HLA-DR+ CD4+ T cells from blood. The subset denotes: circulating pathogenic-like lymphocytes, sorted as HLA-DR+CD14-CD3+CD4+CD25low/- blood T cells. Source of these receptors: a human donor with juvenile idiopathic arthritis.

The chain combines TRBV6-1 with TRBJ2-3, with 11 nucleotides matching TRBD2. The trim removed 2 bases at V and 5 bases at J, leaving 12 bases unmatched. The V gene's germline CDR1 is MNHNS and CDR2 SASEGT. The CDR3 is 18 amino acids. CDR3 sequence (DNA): TGTGCCAGCAGTGAAAGATCCGGGACTAGCGGTCGTCAAGATACGCAGTATTTT. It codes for CASSERSGTSGRQDTQYF.

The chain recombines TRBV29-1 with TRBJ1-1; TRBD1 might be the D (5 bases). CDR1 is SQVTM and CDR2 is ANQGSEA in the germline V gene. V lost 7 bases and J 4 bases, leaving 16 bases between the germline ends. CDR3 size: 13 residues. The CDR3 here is CSARGRGGTEAFF. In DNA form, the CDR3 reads TGCAGCGCTCGGGGCCGGGGGGGCACTGAAGCTTTCTTT.

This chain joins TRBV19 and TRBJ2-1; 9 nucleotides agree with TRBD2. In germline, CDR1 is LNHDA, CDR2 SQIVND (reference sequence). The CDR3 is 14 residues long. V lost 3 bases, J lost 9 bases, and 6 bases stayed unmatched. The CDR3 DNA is TGTGCCAGTAGTATTACGCGGGAGGGCCTTGAGCAGTTCTTC. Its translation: CASSITREGLEQFF.

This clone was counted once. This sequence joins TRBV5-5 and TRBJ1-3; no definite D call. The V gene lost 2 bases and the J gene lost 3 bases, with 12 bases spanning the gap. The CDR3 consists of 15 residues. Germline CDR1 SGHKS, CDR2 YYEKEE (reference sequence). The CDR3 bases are TGTGCCAGCAGCTTCCAGGCGATTTTTGGAAACACCATATATTTT. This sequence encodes CASSFQAIFGNTIYF.

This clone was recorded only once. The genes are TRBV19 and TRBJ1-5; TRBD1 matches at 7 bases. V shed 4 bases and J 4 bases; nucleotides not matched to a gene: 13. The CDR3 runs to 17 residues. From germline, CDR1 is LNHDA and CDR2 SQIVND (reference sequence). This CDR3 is CASSTDDRAWSNQPQHF. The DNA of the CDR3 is TGTGCCAGTAGTACCGATGACAGGGCGTGGAGTAATCAGCCCCAGCATTTT.

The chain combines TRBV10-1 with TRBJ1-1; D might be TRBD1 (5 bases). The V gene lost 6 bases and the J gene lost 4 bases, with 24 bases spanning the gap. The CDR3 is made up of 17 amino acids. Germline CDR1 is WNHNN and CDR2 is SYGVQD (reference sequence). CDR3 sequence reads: CASRHPRGRVRTTEAFF. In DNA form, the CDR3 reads TGCGCCAGCAGGCATCCCCGGGGGAGGGTCAGGACCACTGAAGCTTTCTTT.

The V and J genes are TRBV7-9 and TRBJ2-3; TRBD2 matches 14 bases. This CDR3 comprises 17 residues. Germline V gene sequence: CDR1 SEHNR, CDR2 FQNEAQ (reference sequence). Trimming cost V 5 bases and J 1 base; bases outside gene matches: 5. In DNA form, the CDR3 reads TGTGCCAGCAGCCCTGCGGGACTAGCGGGGGGCACAGATACGCAGTATTTT. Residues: CASSPAGLAGGTDTQYF.

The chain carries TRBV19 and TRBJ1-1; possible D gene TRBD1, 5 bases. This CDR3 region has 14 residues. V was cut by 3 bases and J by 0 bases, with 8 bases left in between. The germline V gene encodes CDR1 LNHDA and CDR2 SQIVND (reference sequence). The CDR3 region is CASSIDSLNTEAFF. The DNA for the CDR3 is TGTGCCAGTAGTATCGACAGCTTGAACACTGAAGCTTTCTTT.

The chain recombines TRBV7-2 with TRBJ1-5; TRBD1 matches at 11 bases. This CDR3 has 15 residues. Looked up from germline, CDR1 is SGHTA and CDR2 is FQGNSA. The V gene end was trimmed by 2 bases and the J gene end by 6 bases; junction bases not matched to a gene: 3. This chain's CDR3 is CASSLWTGGGQPQHF. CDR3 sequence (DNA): TGTGCCAGCAGCTTATGGACAGGGGGCGGTCAGCCCCAGCATTTT.

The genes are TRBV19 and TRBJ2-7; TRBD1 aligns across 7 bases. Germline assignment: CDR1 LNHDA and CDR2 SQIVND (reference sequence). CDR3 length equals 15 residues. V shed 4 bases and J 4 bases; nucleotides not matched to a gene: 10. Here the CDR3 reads CASSKTETGNYEQYF. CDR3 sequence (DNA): TGTGCCAGTAGTAAAACAGAGACAGGGAATTACGAGCAGTACTTC.

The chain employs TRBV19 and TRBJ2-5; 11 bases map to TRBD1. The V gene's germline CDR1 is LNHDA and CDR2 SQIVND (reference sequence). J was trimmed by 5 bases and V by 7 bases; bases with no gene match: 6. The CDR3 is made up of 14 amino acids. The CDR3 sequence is CASNGQGAFETQYF. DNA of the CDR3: TGTGCCAGTAATGGACAGGGGGCTTTTGAGACCCAGTACTTC.

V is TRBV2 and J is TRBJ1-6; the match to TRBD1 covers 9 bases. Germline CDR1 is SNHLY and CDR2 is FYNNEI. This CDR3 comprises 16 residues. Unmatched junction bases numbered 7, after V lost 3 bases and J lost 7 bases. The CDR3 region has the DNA TGTGCCAGCAGTGACCCCACCGGGACAGGGAATTCACCCCTCCACTTT. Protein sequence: CASSDPTGTGNSPLHF.

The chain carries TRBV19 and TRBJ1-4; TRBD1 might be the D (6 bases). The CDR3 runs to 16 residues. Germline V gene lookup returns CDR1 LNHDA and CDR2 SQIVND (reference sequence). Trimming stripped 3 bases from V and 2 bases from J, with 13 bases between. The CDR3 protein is CASSIPRGSTNEKLFF. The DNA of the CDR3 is TGTGCCAGTAGTATTCCCAGGGGATCTACTAATGAAAAACTGTTTTTT. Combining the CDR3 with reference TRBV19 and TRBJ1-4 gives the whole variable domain DGGITQSPKYLFRKEGQNVTLSCEQNLNHDAMYWYRQDPGQGLRLIYYSQIVNDFQKGDIAEGYSVSREKKESFPLTVTSAQKNPTAFYLCASSIPRGSTNEKLFFGSGTQLSVL.

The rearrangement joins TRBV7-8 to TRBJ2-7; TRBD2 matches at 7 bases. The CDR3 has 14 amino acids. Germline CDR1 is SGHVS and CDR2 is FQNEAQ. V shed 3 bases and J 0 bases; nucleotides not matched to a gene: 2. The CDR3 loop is CASSLGTNSYEQYF. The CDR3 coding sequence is TGTGCCAGCAGCTTGGGGACTAACTCCTACGAGCAGTACTTC.

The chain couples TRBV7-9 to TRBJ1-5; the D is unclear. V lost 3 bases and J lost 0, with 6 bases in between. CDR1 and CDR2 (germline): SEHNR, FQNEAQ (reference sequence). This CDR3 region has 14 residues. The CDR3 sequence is CASSFGDSNQPQHF. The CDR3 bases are TGTGCCAGCAGCTTCGGGGATAGCAATCAGCCCCAGCATTTT.

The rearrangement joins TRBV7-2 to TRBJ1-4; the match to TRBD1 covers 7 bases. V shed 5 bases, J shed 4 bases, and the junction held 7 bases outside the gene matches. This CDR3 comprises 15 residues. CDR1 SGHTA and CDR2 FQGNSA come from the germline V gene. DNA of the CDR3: TGTGCCAGCAGCCTGGAGGGGGACAGTAATGAAAAACTGTTTTTT. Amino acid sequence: CASSLEGDSNEKLFF. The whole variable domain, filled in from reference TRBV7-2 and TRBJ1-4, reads GAGVSQSPSNKVTEKGKDVELRCDPISGHTALYWYRQSLGQGLEFLIYFQGNSAPDKSGLPSDRFSAERTGGSVSTLTIQRTQQEDSAVYLCASSLEGDSNEKLFFGSGTQLSVL.